The next 6 T cell receptor beta chains were all read from a single sample in a study of cytomegalovirus exposure and HLA in healthy donors. This PCR relied on a set of 60 Vbeta primers and 13 Jbeta primers. Measured with immunoSEQ multiplex PCR; TCRdb has only the in-frame clones, and not every one. The profile covers some 130,000 clones, with around 77% appearing a single time and 2% to 2.5% taken by the ten largest. Source material: PBMCs. The receptors stem from a man younger than 40 in good health and CMV-seronegative.

This clone has a handful of counts. The rearrangement links TRBV10-2 to TRBJ1-5, with TRBD1 matching over 9 bases. This CDR3 region has 15 residues. In germline, CDR1 is WSHSY, CDR2 SAAADI. V lost 4 bases, J lost 5 bases, and 6 bases stayed unmatched. CDR3 nucleotide sequence: TGCGCCAGCAGTGCGACAGGGGGAGGGTATCAGCCCCAGCATTTT. This encodes CASSATGGGYQPQHF.

This clone showed up just a few times. The rearrangement links TRBV2 to TRBJ2-1, with TRBD2 as a possible D gene (6 bases). The CDR3 spans 16 residues. CDR1 and CDR2 from the germline V gene are SNHLY and FYNNEI. Trimming removed 5 bases at V and 9 bases at J, with 23 bases between. This CDR3 is CASSKDGEPGATEQFF. The CDR3 bases are TGTGCCAGCAGTAAGGATGGGGAGCCGGGAGCTACTGAGCAGTTCTTC.

Here the CDR3 reads CASRLTGELFF. The CDR3 DNA sequence: TGTGCCAGCAGACTCACCGGGGAGCTGTTTTTT. The V and J genes are TRBV2 and TRBJ2-2; D unclear. Germline lookup yields CDR1 SNHLY and CDR2 FYNNEI. The CDR3 spans 11 residues. V dropped 6 bases and J dropped 4 bases, with 3 bases sitting between them.

The rearrangement links TRBV6-4 to TRBJ2-3, with a possible D match to TRBD1 (7 bases). The CDR3 loop spans 14 amino acids. The germline gives CDR1 MRHNA, CDR2 SNTAGT. V lost 6 bases to trimming and J lost 2 bases, with 12 bases between them. The CDR3 reads CASSAGQPTDTQYF. The CDR3 DNA reads TGTGCCAGCAGCGCGGGACAGCCCACAGATACGCAGTATTTT.

The chain joins TRBV5-1 to TRBJ2-3; 9 bases agree with TRBD2. The junction had 4 bases not matched to a gene; V was cut back by 2 bases and J by 3 bases. This CDR3 has 15 amino acids. Germline V gene data show CDR1 as SGHRS and CDR2 as YFSETQ. In DNA, the CDR3 is TGCGCCAGCAGCTTTAGCGGGAGTGAAACAGATACGCAGTATTTT. Its translation: CASSFSGSETDTQYF.

V is TRBV5-6 and J is TRBJ2-7, with a possible D match to TRBD2 (6 bases). V gave up 3 bases and J gave up 3 bases, with 16 bases separating them. Germline V lookup: CDR1 SGHDT, CDR2 YYEEEE. The CDR3 runs 15 residues. DNA for the CDR3: TGTGCCAGCAGCTGGGGGTCCGGGGGTTACTACGAGCAGTACTTC. Its translation: CASSWGSGGYYEQYF.